What follows are 25 T cell receptor beta chains derived from one specimen sequenced in a study of beta chain features in type 1 diabetes. Study-wide results and caveats: Among all four CD4+ subsets, Type 1 diabetes patients had TCRB CDR3s that were moderately but significantly shorter.

The antigens these receptors bind are not known. Reverse transcribing all isolated RNA meant expressed TCRB transcripts were sequenced. Some clones are missing from TCRdb's copy, which holds only in-frame ones; the method was immunoSEQ multiplex PCR. Found here are 300,000 to 350,000 clones, roughly a tenth of them singletons; the top ten hold approximately 1%. Sequencing used central memory CD4+ T cells from blood. The receptors come from a man younger than 40 with type 1 diabetes.

This clone was seen a handful of times. Distinct nucleotide sequences in the sample also encode this CDR3. The genes are TRBV2 and TRBJ2-1; tentative D call: TRBD2 (5 bases). The V gene's germline CDR1 is SNHLY and CDR2 FYNNEI. This CDR3 region has 13 residues. V shed 5 bases and J shed 7 bases, with 12 bases lying between them. In DNA, the CDR3 is TGTGCCAGCAGTCCACCTAGAGGGAATGAGCAGTTCTTC. Translated: CASSPPRGNEQFF. Drawing the rest from reference TRBV2 and TRBJ2-1, the complete variable domain is EPEVTQTPSHQVTQMGQEVILRCVPISNHLYFYWYRQILGQKVEFLVSFYNNEISEKSEIFDDQFSVERPDGSNFTLKIRSTKLEDSAMYFCASSPPRGNEQFFGPGTRLTVL.

The V call is TRBV6-5, the J call TRBJ2-5, with 7 bases fitting TRBD2. Germline V gene data show CDR1 as MNHEY and CDR2 as SVGAGI. The CDR3 loop spans 15 amino acids. The junction had 10 bases not matched to a gene; V was cut back by 2 bases and J by 7 bases. In DNA, the CDR3 is TGTGCCAGCAGTTACGATACTCGGGGGGTTGGGACCCAGTACTTC. As protein: CASSYDTRGVGTQYF.

This clone was seen many times. V usage is TRBV7-9 and J usage is TRBJ2-3; 7 bases align to TRBD2. Per germline, CDR1 SEHNR and CDR2 FQNEAQ (reference sequence). The V and J ends lost 5 bases and 0 bases, in that order; junction bases with no gene match: 2. The CDR3 covers 14 residues. Here the CDR3 DNA reads TGTGCCAGCAGCACTAGCGCCAGCACAGATACGCAGTATTTT. Its translation is CASSTSASTDTQYF.

This clone came up a few times. The V call is TRBV7-9, the J call TRBJ2-5; D not certain. The V gene's germline CDR1 is SEHNR and CDR2 FQNEAQ (reference sequence). Trimming took 5 bases from V and 1 from J, leaving 11 bases between them. This CDR3 spans 14 amino acids. This CDR3 reads CASSKGLFQETQYF. In DNA form, the CDR3 reads TGTGCCAGCAGCAAGGGCCTATTCCAAGAGACCCAGTACTTC.

This clone turned up a few times. The chain joins TRBV18 to TRBJ1-2; weak D call: TRBD1 (5 bases). There are 15 residues in the CDR3. V shed 3 bases and J shed 6 bases, with 17 bases lying between them. Germline CDR1 and CDR2: KGHSH and LQKENI. CDR3 in amino acids: CASSPGTDLRHGYTF. CDR3 sequence (DNA): TGTGCCAGCTCACCCGGGACGGACCTCAGGCATGGCTACACCTTC.

The genes are TRBV14 and TRBJ2-7; D gene uncertain. This CDR3 comprises 13 residues. CDR1 is SGHDN, CDR2 FVKESK, per germline. V was cut by 0 bases and J by 3 bases, with 6 bases left in between. The CDR3 bases are TGTGCCAGCAGCCAAGATTATGGCTACGAGCAGTACTTC. Amino acid sequence: CASSQDYGYEQYF.

This clone has a handful of counts. The chain carries TRBV7-8 and TRBJ1-4; D gene unclear. The germline V gene encodes CDR1 SGHVS and CDR2 FQNEAQ. The length of the CDR3 is 15 residues. V was clipped by 4 bases and J by 8 bases, with 17 bases between them. As DNA, the CDR3 is TGTGCCAGCAGCTCCCGGGAGGGAACGGACGAAAAACTGTTTTTT. Translation: CASSSREGTDEKLFF.

The rearrangement joins TRBV4-3 to TRBJ1-6; D might be TRBD1 (5 bases). CDR1 and CDR2 (germline): LGHNA, YSLEER. This CDR3 is built from 15 residues. The V gene lost 1 base and the J gene lost 6 bases, with 10 bases spanning the gap. The CDR3 is CASSQVAGFNSPLHF. DNA for the CDR3: TGCGCCAGCAGCCAAGTCGCAGGGTTTAATTCACCCCTCCACTTT.

This clone was detected only a few times. The chain is built from TRBV19 and TRBJ1-6; no firm D call. Germline CDR1 LNHDA, CDR2 SQIVND (reference sequence). With 2 bases removed from V and 10 bases from J, the gap between germline ends came to 15 bases. CDR3 length equals 15 residues. CDR3 DNA: TGTGCCAGTAGTATATTCGAGCGGGGTAGGTCACCCCTCCACTTT. Amino acid sequence: CASSIFERGRSPLHF.

CDR3 amino acids: CASSQDRRGAGEKLFF. The CDR3 DNA is TGCGCCAGCAGCCAAGATAGGAGGGGCGCGGGTGAAAAACTGTTTTTT. The chain uses TRBV4-3 and TRBJ1-4; tentative D call: TRBD1 (5 bases). The CDR3 consists of 16 residues. The germline CDR1 and CDR2 sequences are LGHNA and YSLEER. V lost 0 bases and J lost 7, with 15 bases in between.

This clone was recorded a few times. The gene calls are TRBV18 and TRBJ2-3; 10 nucleotides match TRBD2. The CDR3 is made up of 16 amino acids. The V segment lost 6 bases and the J segment 2 bases; nucleotides outside the gene matches: 8. From germline, CDR1 is KGHSH and CDR2 LQKENI. This chain's CDR3 is CASSLTSGAYTDTQYF. The DNA of the CDR3 is TGTGCCAGCTCCCTTACTAGCGGGGCTTACACAGATACGCAGTATTTT.

The genes are TRBV28 and TRBJ1-2; no clear D gene. This CDR3 is 14 amino acids long. Germline CDR1 MDHEN, CDR2 SYDVKM. Trimming removed 6 bases from V and 7 bases from J, with 18 bases in between. In DNA, the CDR3 is TGTGCCAGCAGCCCCGGACTGGGTACGAGTGGCTACACCTTC. Translating gives CASSPGLGTSGYTF.

This clone was seen only a few times. The chain has TRBV11-3 and TRBJ2-5, with 9 positions matching TRBD2. The J call could be wrong; TRBJ2-7 is a better fit for the DNA end. The CDR3 covers 15 residues. CDR1 and CDR2 from the germline V gene are SGHNT and YENEEA. The CDR3 sequence: CASSLSSSGAYEQYF. The CDR3 DNA sequence: TGTGCCAGCAGCTTAAGTTCTAGCGGGGCCTACGAGCAGTACTTC.

This clone turned up a few times. The chain links TRBV6-5 to TRBJ2-3; D remains unclear. V was pared by 5 bases and J by 0 bases, with 9 bases between. From germline, CDR1 is MNHEY and CDR2 SVGAGI. This CDR3 comprises 14 residues. This CDR3 reads CASSQAASTDTQYF. The CDR3 DNA sequence: TGTGCCAGCAGTCAGGCAGCTAGCACAGATACGCAGTATTTT.

Only a few counts were recorded for this clone. The chain couples TRBV27 to TRBJ2-7, with 7 nucleotides matching TRBD1. Trimming cost V 10 bases and J 5 bases; bases outside gene matches: 2. The V gene's germline CDR1 is MNHEY and CDR2 SMNVEV (reference sequence). The CDR3 length is 10 residues. Here the CDR3 DNA reads TGTGCCAACGGGACAGACGAGCAGTACTTC. Translated, it gives CANGTDEQYF.

This clone occurred a few times. The chain joins TRBV30 to TRBJ1-4; D remains unclear. Germline lookup yields CDR1 GTSNPN and CDR2 SVGIG (reference sequence). V was pared by 4 bases and J by 0 bases, with 9 bases between. The CDR3 is 14 amino acids. The DNA of the CDR3 is TGTGCCTGGACCCTCCTTGCAACTAATGAAAAACTGTTTTTT. It encodes CAWTLLATNEKLFF.

V gene TRBV4-3 combines with J gene TRBJ1-1, with D perhaps matching TRBD1 (5 bases). There are 16 residues in the CDR3. Deletions cut 3 bases from V and 1 base from J, with 15 bases between. CDR1 is LGHNA and CDR2 is YSLEER in the germline V gene. This CDR3 is CASSQDGQQRNTEAFF. In DNA form, the CDR3 reads TGCGCCAGCAGCCAGGACGGACAACAACGGAACACTGAAGCTTTCTTT.

This clone showed up just a few times. The chain has TRBV6-5 and TRBJ2-4; a possible D gene is TRBD1 (6 bases). Trimming left V 5 bases short and J 0 bases short, with 11 bases between. The CDR3 loop spans 15 amino acids. CDR1 MNHEY and CDR2 SVGAGI come from the germline V gene. CDR3 bases: TGTGCCAGCAGTCGGACAGCCTTAGCCAAAAACATTCAGTACTTC. Translating gives CASSRTALAKNIQYF.

The J gene is TRBJ1-1, the V gene TRBV5-6, with a tentative D call TRBD1 (5 bases). Germline assignment: CDR1 SGHDT and CDR2 YYEEEE. CDR3 length: 14 residues. Trimming took 3 bases from V and 1 from J, leaving 10 bases between them. CDR3 amino acids: CASSSGSGNTEAFF. Written as DNA, the CDR3 is TGTGCCAGCAGCTCAGGGTCGGGGAACACTGAAGCTTTCTTT.

The chain links TRBV7-9 to TRBJ1-5, with D maybe TRBD1 (6 bases). The CDR3 length is 15 residues. V lost 2 bases to trimming and J lost 5 bases, with 13 bases between them. Germline V gives CDR1 SEHNR, CDR2 FQNEAQ (reference sequence). CDR3 region: CASSLNSAGDQPQHF. As DNA, the CDR3 is TGTGCCAGCAGCTTAAATAGCGCAGGGGATCAGCCCCAGCATTTT.

The table lists this clone with a few counts. The DNA of the CDR3 is TGTGCCAGCAGCTCCGGTAGGGGTGAGCGGCCCCAGCATTTT. Translated: CASSSGRGERPQHF. The rearrangement links TRBV7-2 to TRBJ1-5; possibly TRBD1 for D (5 bases). V lost 4 bases to trimming and J lost 9 bases, with 16 bases between them. Germline CDR1 SGHTA, CDR2 FQGNSA. CDR3 length equals 14 residues.

This clone was observed a handful of times. The genes are TRBV7-2 and TRBJ1-3; a possible D gene is TRBD1 (6 bases). CDR1 is SGHTA and CDR2 is FQGNSA in the germline V gene. This CDR3 contains 15 residues. V was pared by 6 bases and J by 3 bases, with 15 bases between. This CDR3 is CASRQQTGSGNTIYF. DNA for the CDR3: TGTGCCAGCAGACAACAAACAGGGAGTGGAAACACCATATATTTT.

The chain links TRBV2 to TRBJ2-3; possibly TRBD1 or TRBD2 for D (5 bases each). V dropped 5 bases and J dropped 1 base, with 13 bases sitting between them. CDR1 and CDR2 from the germline V gene are SNHLY and FYNNEI. This CDR3 is 15 amino acids long. CDR3 in DNA: TGTGCCAGCAGTTCTGCCGGGACCGGCACAGATACGCAGTATTTT. This codes for CASSSAGTGTDTQYF.

This clone was seen more than once but under ten times. This rearrangement joins TRBV7-2 to TRBJ2-5; 7 bases match TRBD2. Trimming cost V 1 base and J 0 bases; bases outside gene matches: 5. The length of the CDR3 is 16 residues. CDR1 SGHTA and CDR2 FQGNSA come from the germline V gene. The CDR3 coding sequence is TGTGCCAGCAGCTTAGAGTCGGCGGGGGACCAAGAGACCCAGTACTTC. Its translation is CASSLESAGDQETQYF.

This clone was seen a few times. The chain employs TRBV28 and TRBJ1-2; D possibly corresponds to TRBD1 (5 bases). V lost 5 bases and J lost 5, with 27 bases in between. Per germline, CDR1 MDHEN and CDR2 SYDVKM. The CDR3 loop spans 18 amino acids. CDR3 sequence reads: CASSPRGPGTAKGYGYTF. As DNA, the CDR3 is TGTGCCAGCAGTCCCCGGGGCCCCGGGACCGCTAAAGGGTATGGCTACACCTTC.